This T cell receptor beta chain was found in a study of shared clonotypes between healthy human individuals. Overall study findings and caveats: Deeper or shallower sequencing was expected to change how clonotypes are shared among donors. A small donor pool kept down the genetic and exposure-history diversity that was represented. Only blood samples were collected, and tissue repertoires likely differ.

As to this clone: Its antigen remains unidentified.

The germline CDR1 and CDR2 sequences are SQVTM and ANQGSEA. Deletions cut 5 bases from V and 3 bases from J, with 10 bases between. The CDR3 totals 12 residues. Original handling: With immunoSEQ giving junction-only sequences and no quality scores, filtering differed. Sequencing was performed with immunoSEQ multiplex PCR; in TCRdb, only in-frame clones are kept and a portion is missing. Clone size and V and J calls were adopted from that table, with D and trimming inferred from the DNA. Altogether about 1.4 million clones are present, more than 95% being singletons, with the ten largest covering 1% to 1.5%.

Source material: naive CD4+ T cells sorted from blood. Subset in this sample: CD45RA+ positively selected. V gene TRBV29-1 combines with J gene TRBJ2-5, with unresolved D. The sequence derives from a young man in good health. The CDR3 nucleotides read TGCAGCGTTCGTCAGACCGAAGAGACCCAGTACTTC. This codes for CSVRQTEETQYF.